One and the same sample provided the 2 T cell receptor beta chains below, sequenced in a study of type 1 and type 2 diabetes patients. Amplification started from genomic DNA. Multiplex PCR with 30 forward and 13 reverse primers amplified the TCR beta CDR3. TCRdb re-called the multiplex PCR reads through MiXCR, storing one row per CDR3 protein. The data contain more than 250,000 distinct CDR3 sequences, around 50% of them singletons. The material sequenced was peripheral blood mononuclear cells (PBMCs). These receptors all come from a young man with type 2 diabetes.

The chain recombines TRBV15 with TRBJ2-3; D is perhaps TRBD2 (6 bases). Germline lookup yields CDR1 LNHNV and CDR2 YYDKDF (reference sequence). CDR3 length: 15 residues. Deletions cut 1 base from V and 2 bases from J, with 10 bases between. CDR3 region: CATSRVGGATDTQYF. CDR3 bases: TGTGCCACCAGCAGAGTGGGAGGCGCCACAGATACGCAGTATTTT.

This clonotype was detected ten times or more. V usage is TRBV2 and J usage is TRBJ2-7; 7 nucleotides match TRBD1. Germline assignment: CDR1 SNHLY and CDR2 FYNNEI. V lost 7 bases, J lost 1 base, and 7 bases stayed unmatched. The CDR3 totals 14 residues. Written as DNA, the CDR3 is TGTGCCAGCAATGACAGGGTGGGATCCTACGAGCAGTACTTC. This sequence encodes CASNDRVGSYEQYF.